This T cell receptor beta chain comes out of a study of breast tumors, draining lymph nodes, adjacent tissues. In this sample, this clonotype turned up many times. Using its own MiXCR run on the multiplex PCR reads, TCRdb lists one record per CDR3 protein. The data contain around 130,000 distinct CDR3 sequences, just under 20% of them seen just once; the ten biggest clones take up about 3.5%. The lymph nodes were axillary draining lymph nodes from breast cancer patients. The sequenced material came from axillary lymph node tissue. This receptor was identified in a female donor with breast cancer. Some clones in this sample may be carry-over from other donors' samples.

CDR3 in amino acids: CATSGQGLNEQFF. The CDR3 nucleotides read TGTGCCACCAGTGGTCAGGGGTTAAATGAGCAGTTCTTC. The gene calls are TRBV24-1 and TRBJ2-1, with TRBD1 as a possible D gene (6 bases). This CDR3 is 13 amino acids long. Germline CDR1 is KGHDR and CDR2 is SFDVKD. The germline V and J ends were trimmed by 5 bases and 7 bases, with 11 bases remaining between them.